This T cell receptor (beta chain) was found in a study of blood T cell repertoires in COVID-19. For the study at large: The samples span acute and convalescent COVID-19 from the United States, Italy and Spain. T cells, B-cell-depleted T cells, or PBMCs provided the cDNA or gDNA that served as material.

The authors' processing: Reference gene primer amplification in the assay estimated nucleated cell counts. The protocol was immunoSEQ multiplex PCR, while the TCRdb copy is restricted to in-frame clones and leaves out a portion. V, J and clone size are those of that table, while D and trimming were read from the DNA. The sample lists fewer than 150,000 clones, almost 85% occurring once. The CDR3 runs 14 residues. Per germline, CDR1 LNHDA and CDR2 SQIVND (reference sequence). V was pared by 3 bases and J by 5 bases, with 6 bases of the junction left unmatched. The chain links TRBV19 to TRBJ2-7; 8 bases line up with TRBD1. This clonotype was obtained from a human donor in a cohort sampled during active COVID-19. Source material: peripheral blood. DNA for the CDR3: TGTGCCAGTAGTATGCGACAGGGGCCCCACGAGCAGTACTTC. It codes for CASSMRQGPHEQYF. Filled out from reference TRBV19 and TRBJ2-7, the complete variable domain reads DGGITQSPKYLFRKEGQNVTLSCEQNLNHDAMYWYRQDPGQGLRLIYYSQIVNDFQKGDIAEGYSVSREKKESFPLTVTSAQKNPTAFYLCASSMRQGPHEQYFGPGTRLTVT.